This entry lists 9 T cell receptor beta chains sequenced from one sample in a study of technical replicates of blood from a handful of donors. Assay: immunoSEQ multiplex PCR; the TCRdb copy retains only in-frame clones and omits some. The sample shows tens of thousands of clones, roughly 95% of them seen only once. The sample comprised T cells isolated from PBMCs. These receptor sequences come from a human donor in good health.

The rearrangement uses TRBV5-1 and TRBJ2-7; D is perhaps TRBD1 (6 bases). There are 14 residues in the CDR3. V lost 4 bases to trimming and J lost 2 bases, with 13 bases between them. Germline V gene data show CDR1 as SGHRS and CDR2 as YFSETQ. CDR3 nucleotides: TGCGCCAGCAGCGTGGACAGTTTGACCTACGAGCAGTACTTC. Protein sequence: CASSVDSLTYEQYF.

The chain recombines TRBV6-5 with TRBJ2-7; 7 bases are shared with TRBD1. CDR1 is MNHEY and CDR2 is SVGAGI in the germline V gene. Trimming took 2 bases from V and 3 from J; bases not matched to a gene: 1. CDR3 length: 13 residues. Written as DNA, the CDR3 is TGTGCCAGCAGTTACGCAGGGGGCTACGAGCAGTACTTC. Translated: CASSYAGGYEQYF.

The rearrangement joins TRBV19 to TRBJ2-3, with 9 bases that match TRBD2. V lost 0 bases and J lost 2; bases outside the gene matches: 6. The CDR3 spans 17 residues. Germline-derived CDR1 and CDR2 are LNHDA and SQIVND (reference sequence). The CDR3 sequence is CASSIDEREVPTDTQYF. The CDR3 region has the DNA TGTGCCAGTAGTATAGACGAGCGGGAGGTCCCCACAGATACGCAGTATTTT.

The J gene is TRBJ1-2, the V gene TRBV28, with 8 bases identical to TRBD1. This CDR3 region has 14 residues. The germline V gene has CDR1 MDHEN and CDR2 SYDVKM. Trimming cost V 3 bases and J 4 bases; bases outside gene matches: 4. CDR3 protein: CASSLRGQVYGYTF. The CDR3 nucleotides are TGTGCCAGCAGTTTGAGGGGACAGGTCTATGGCTACACCTTC.

V usage is TRBV9 and J usage is TRBJ2-7, with D tentatively TRBD2 (5 bases). Germline loops: CDR1 SGDLS, CDR2 YYNGEE. The germline V and J ends were trimmed by 4 bases and 5 bases, with 16 bases remaining between them. This CDR3 is built from 14 residues. In DNA, the CDR3 is TGTGCCAGCAGCCAAGGACTGGGTACGGACGAGCAGTACTTC. Translating it yields CASSQGLGTDEQYF.

The V call is TRBV27, the J call TRBJ1-1; D is unresolved. This CDR3 has 14 residues. V was clipped by 3 bases and J by 2 bases, with 10 bases between them. CDR1 and CDR2 from the germline V gene are MNHEY and SMNVEV (reference sequence). DNA of the CDR3: TGTGCCAGCAGTTTGGCGACATTTAACACTGAAGCTTTCTTT. It encodes CASSLATFNTEAFF.

The chain links TRBV4-3 to TRBJ1-1, with 7 bases that match TRBD1. Germline loops: CDR1 LGHNA, CDR2 YSLEER. Trimming took 5 bases from V and 4 from J; bases not matched to a gene: 7. The CDR3 has 14 amino acids. The CDR3 DNA is TGCGCCAGCAGCTTTAGACAGGGAAGCACTGAAGCTTTCTTT. Encoded protein: CASSFRQGSTEAFF.

This chain uses TRBV27 with TRBJ2-7, with 9 positions matching TRBD1. Trimming cost V 2 bases and J 7 bases; bases outside gene matches: 9. CDR3 length: 15 amino acids. Germline assignment: CDR1 MNHEY and CDR2 SMNVEV (reference sequence). The CDR3 here is CASSLEGQGVGEQYF. CDR3 coding DNA: TGTGCCAGCAGTTTAGAGGGACAGGGTGTTGGAGAGCAGTACTTC.

The chain couples TRBV6-1 to TRBJ2-5, with D tentatively TRBD1 (6 bases). Germline V gene lookup returns CDR1 MNHNS and CDR2 SASEGT. The CDR3 is 14 amino acids. Between the trimmed V and J ends, which lost 3 bases and 5 bases, there was a span of 13 bases. CDR3 amino acids: CASSDWGQVETQYF. The CDR3, as DNA: TGTGCCAGCAGTGACTGGGGGCAGGTGGAGACCCAGTACTTC.